A single sample is the source of the 18 T cell receptor beta chains below, sequenced in a study of cytomegalovirus exposure and HLA in healthy donors (dated by TCRdb to the late 2010s). The library was prepared using the immunoSEQ multiplex PCR assay. For the multiplex PCR, a mixture combining 60 forward primers for TCR Vbeta segments and 13 reverse primers for TCR Jbeta segments was used. The immuneACCESS repertoire file appears here via TCRdb, limited to in-frame rearrangements. These files lack a portion of the clones; in checked studies, under half of the deficit traces to unresolved V genes, and the cause of the others is not known. The sample table contains over 110,000 clones; only one count was recorded for roughly 77% of them. The top ten clones comprise approximately 3% of the sample. Source material: PBMCs. The receptors shown here come from a female donor in good health and CMV-seronegative.

This clone was recorded a few times. The chain links TRBV6-5 to TRBJ1-2; D is uncertain. Between the trimmed V and J ends, which lost 6 bases and 8 bases, there was a span of 13 bases. The CDR3 contains 12 residues. Germline values: CDR1 MNHEY, CDR2 SVGAGI. The CDR3 bases are TGTGCCAGCAGCCGGGCTCCGGGGGGCTACACCTTC. Translation gives CASSRAPGGYTF.

The J gene is TRBJ1-1, the V gene TRBV30; the D gene is possibly TRBD1 (6 bases). CDR3 length equals 14 residues. Germline values: CDR1 GTSNPN, CDR2 SVGIG (reference sequence). Trimming pared 2 bases from V and 5 bases from J, leaving 15 bases between. CDR3 amino acids: CAWSKGAGETEAFF. For the CDR3, the DNA is TGTGCCTGGAGTAAAGGGGCAGGGGAAACTGAAGCTTTCTTT.

The chain recombines TRBV30 with TRBJ2-1; unclear D gene. The CDR3 has 12 amino acids. Germline lookup yields CDR1 GTSNPN and CDR2 SVGIG (reference sequence). V was pared by 0 bases and J by 9 bases, with 9 bases between. CDR3 DNA sequence: TGTGCCTGGAGTGTCTCAGGCTTTGAGCAGTTCTTC. Its protein is CAWSVSGFEQFF.

This rearrangement joins TRBV6-5 to TRBJ2-7, with 8 nucleotides matching TRBD1. Germline lookup yields CDR1 MNHEY and CDR2 SVGAGI. The CDR3 sequence is 14 residues long. With 5 bases clipped from V and 3 bases from J, the junction kept 6 bases outside the gene matches. DNA of the CDR3: TGTGCCAGCAGTACCCGGGACAGGATCTACGAGCAGTACTTC. Translating gives CASSTRDRIYEQYF.

The gene calls are TRBV5-5 and TRBJ2-2; no clear D. V lost 0 bases and J 4 bases, leaving 7 bases between the germline ends. The CDR3 is 14 residues long. Per the germline V gene, CDR1 is SGHKS and CDR2 is YYEKEE (reference sequence). CDR3 loop: CASSLALSTGELFF. In DNA, the CDR3 is TGTGCCAGCAGCTTGGCCCTCAGCACCGGGGAGCTGTTTTTT. Together with reference TRBV5-5 and TRBJ2-2, the CDR3 gives the full variable domain: DAGVTQSPTHLIKTRGQQVTLRCSPISGHKSVSWYQQVLGQGPQFIFQYYEKEERGRGNFPDRFSARQFPNYSSELNVNALLLGDSALYLCASSLALSTGELFFGEGSRLTVL.

The chain uses TRBV6-4 and TRBJ2-1; D may be TRBD1 (5 bases). The CDR3 spans 13 residues. V lost 5 bases to trimming and J lost 7 bases, with 12 bases between them. CDR1 is MRHNA and CDR2 is SNTAGT in the germline V gene. The DNA of the CDR3 is TGTGCCAGCAGTCCCTTCCAGGGAAATGAGCAGTTCTTC. Translated: CASSPFQGNEQFF.

This clone was detected a few times. J is TRBJ1-2 and V is TRBV10-3; TRBD1 aligns across 9 bases. The CDR3 has 12 residues. Germline loops: CDR1 ENHRY, CDR2 SYGVKD. V shed 5 bases and J 8 bases; nucleotides not matched to a gene: 3. In DNA, the CDR3 is TGTGCCATCAGTCCGACAGGGGGAGGCTACACCTTC. This gives the protein CAISPTGGGYTF.

In DNA, the CDR3 is TGCGCCAGCAGTGGCCTGGGGCCCCAGAGCACTGAAGCTTTCTTT. It encodes CASSGLGPQSTEAFF. The chain combines TRBV10-2 with TRBJ1-1, with D tentatively TRBD1 (5 bases). The CDR3 totals 15 residues. The germline gives CDR1 WSHSY, CDR2 SAAADI. The V and J ends lost 4 bases and 4 bases respectively, with 16 bases between them.

The chain carries TRBV7-2 and TRBJ1-6, with 9 bases identical to TRBD1. The germline V gene encodes CDR1 SGHTA and CDR2 FQGNSA. The CDR3 contains 19 residues. With V trimmed by 6 bases and J by 11 bases, 23 bases remained unmatched. The CDR3 DNA is TGTGCCAGCAGTCCCGGTAGGGACAGGGATTGGTCTAATTGGGCACCCCTCCACTTT. This translates into CASSPGRDRDWSNWAPLHF.

This chain links TRBV4-1 with TRBJ2-1, with 9 bases aligning to TRBD1. The germline V gene has CDR1 MGHRA and CDR2 YSYEKL. This CDR3 is 15 amino acids long. Unmatched junction bases numbered 8, after V lost 4 bases and J lost 7 bases. CDR3 residues: CASSRSGTGKNEQFF. The CDR3 DNA reads TGCGCCAGCAGCCGATCCGGGACAGGGAAAAATGAGCAGTTCTTC.

This rearrangement joins TRBV15 to TRBJ2-3; 7 positions match TRBD2. CDR1 LNHNV and CDR2 YYDKDF come from the germline V gene (reference sequence). V dropped 0 bases and J dropped 3; count of bases not matched to a gene: 12. The CDR3 loop spans 18 amino acids. CDR3 DNA: TGTGCCACCAGCAGAGATAAGACAGTGGGAGGGCCTACAGATACGCAGTATTTT. Its translation is CATSRDKTVGGPTDTQYF.

The rearrangement uses TRBV7-2 and TRBJ2-5, with 7 bases identical to TRBD1. Looked up from germline, CDR1 is SGHTA and CDR2 is FQGNSA. This CDR3 contains 13 residues. With 5 bases clipped from V and 5 bases from J, the junction kept 5 bases outside the gene matches. In DNA, the CDR3 is TGTGCCAGCAGCCGTGACAGGGATGAGACCCAGTACTTC. Translating gives CASSRDRDETQYF. Combining the CDR3 with reference TRBV7-2 and TRBJ2-5 gives the whole variable domain GAGVSQSPSNKVTEKGKDVELRCDPISGHTALYWYRQSLGQGLEFLIYFQGNSAPDKSGLPSDRFSAERTGGSVSTLTIQRTQQEDSAVYLCASSRDRDETQYFGPGTRLLVL.

A single count supports this clone. The chain carries TRBV7-9 and TRBJ2-7, with 9 bases fitting TRBD2. From germline, CDR1 is SEHNR and CDR2 FQNEAQ (reference sequence). The CDR3 extends over 14 amino acids. J lost 7 bases, V lost 11 bases, and 15 bases had no gene match. The CDR3 bases are TGTGCCGCCGTAGCTAGCGGGACGATGGGGGAGCAGTACTTC. As protein: CAAVASGTMGEQYF.

The chain recombines TRBV7-8 with TRBJ2-7; D is ambiguous. CDR3 length: 14 residues. Germline V gene data show CDR1 as SGHVS and CDR2 as FQNEAQ. V lost 4 bases and J lost 5, with 15 bases in between. For the CDR3, the DNA is TGTGCCAGCAGCTATACAGTTACCGCAAACGAGCAGTACTTC. Its translation is CASSYTVTANEQYF. The whole variable domain, filled in from reference TRBV7-8 and TRBJ2-7, reads GAGVSQSPRYKVAKRGQDVALRCDPISGHVSLFWYQQALGQGPEFLTYFQNEAQLDKSGLPSDRFFAERPEGSVSTLKIQRTQQEDSAVYLCASSYTVTANEQYFGPGTRLTVT.

This chain uses TRBV28 with TRBJ2-3; 13 nucleotides agree with TRBD2. Germline V gene data show CDR1 as MDHEN and CDR2 as SYDVKM. This CDR3 is 18 amino acids long. Unmatched junction bases numbered 8, after V lost 5 bases and J lost 0 bases. The CDR3 DNA sequence: TGTGCCAGCAGTGGGGGGACTAGCGGGGTCTCTAGCACAGATACGCAGTATTTT. Amino acid sequence: CASSGGTSGVSSTDTQYF.

This clone turned up a few times. This chain uses TRBV6-1 with TRBJ2-5; a possible D gene is TRBD1 (7 bases). The CDR3 totals 13 residues. Germline CDR1 reads MNHNS; CDR2 reads SASEGT. Trimming removed 8 bases from V and 4 bases from J, with 14 bases in between. CDR3 DNA: TGTGCCAGCTTGACAGGGACTCGAGAGACCCAGTACTTC. Translating gives CASLTGTRETQYF.

The rearrangement links TRBV11-3 to TRBJ2-1, with TRBD2 as a possible D gene (5 bases). The germline V and J ends were trimmed by 5 bases and 0 bases, with 14 bases remaining between them. The germline V gene encodes CDR1 SGHNT and CDR2 YENEEA. CDR3 size: 16 residues. CDR3 amino acids: CASSEGGFSSYNEQFF. CDR3 bases: TGTGCCAGCAGCGAGGGTGGTTTCAGCTCCTACAATGAGCAGTTCTTC.

CDR3 amino acids: CASSQDSSSYEQYF. The CDR3 DNA is TGCGCCAGCAGCCAAGATAGCAGTTCCTACGAGCAGTACTTC. The J gene is TRBJ2-7, the V gene TRBV4-3; D unresolved. This CDR3 is built from 14 residues. Germline CDR1 reads LGHNA; CDR2 reads YSLEER. V lost 0 bases and J 1 base, leaving 7 bases between the germline ends.